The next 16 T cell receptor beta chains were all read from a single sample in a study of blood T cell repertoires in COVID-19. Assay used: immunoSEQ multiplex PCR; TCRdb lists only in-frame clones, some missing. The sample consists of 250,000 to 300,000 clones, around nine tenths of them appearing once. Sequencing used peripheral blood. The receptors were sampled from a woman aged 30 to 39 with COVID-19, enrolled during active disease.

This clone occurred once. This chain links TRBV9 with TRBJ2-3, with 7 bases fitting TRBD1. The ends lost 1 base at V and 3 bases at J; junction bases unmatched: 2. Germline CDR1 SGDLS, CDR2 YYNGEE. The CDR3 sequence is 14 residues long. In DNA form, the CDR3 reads TGTGCCAGCAGCGTAAGGGACAGTACAGATACGCAGTATTTT. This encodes CASSVRDSTDTQYF.

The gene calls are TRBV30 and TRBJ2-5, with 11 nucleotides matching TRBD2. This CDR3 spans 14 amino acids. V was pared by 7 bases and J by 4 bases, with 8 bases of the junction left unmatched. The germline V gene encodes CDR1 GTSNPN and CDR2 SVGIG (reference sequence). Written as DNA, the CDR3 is TGTGCCTCAATAGCGGGAGGGGGGGGAGAGACCCAGTACTTC. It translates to CASIAGGGGETQYF.

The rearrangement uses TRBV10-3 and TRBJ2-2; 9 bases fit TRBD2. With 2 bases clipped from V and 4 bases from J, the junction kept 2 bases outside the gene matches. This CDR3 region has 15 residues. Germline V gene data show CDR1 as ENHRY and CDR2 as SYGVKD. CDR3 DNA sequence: TGTGCCATCAGTGAGGGACTAGCGACCACCGGGGAGCTGTTTTTT. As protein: CAISEGLATTGELFF.

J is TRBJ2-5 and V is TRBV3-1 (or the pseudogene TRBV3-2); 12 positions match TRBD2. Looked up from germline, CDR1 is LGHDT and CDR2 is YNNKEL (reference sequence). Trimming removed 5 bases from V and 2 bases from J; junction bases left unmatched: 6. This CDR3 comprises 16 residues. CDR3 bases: TGTGCCAGCAGCTACAGACTAGCGGGAGCTCAAGAGACCCAGTACTTC. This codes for CASSYRLAGAQETQYF.

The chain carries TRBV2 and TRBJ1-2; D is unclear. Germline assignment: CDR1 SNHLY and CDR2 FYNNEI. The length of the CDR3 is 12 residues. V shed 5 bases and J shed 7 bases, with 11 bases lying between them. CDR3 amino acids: CASSSQRVGYTF. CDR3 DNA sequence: TGTGCCAGCAGTTCCCAGAGGGTTGGCTACACCTTC.

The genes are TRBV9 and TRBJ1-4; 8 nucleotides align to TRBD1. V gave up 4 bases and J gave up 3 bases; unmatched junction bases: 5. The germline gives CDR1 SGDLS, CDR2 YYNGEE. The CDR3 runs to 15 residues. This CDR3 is CASSPRTGSNEKLFF. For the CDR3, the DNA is TGTGCCAGCAGCCCACGGACAGGGTCTAATGAAAAACTGTTTTTT.

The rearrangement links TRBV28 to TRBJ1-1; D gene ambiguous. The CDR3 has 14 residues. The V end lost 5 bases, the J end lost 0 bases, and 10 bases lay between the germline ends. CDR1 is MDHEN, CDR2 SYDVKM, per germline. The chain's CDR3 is CASSPRQVNTEAFF. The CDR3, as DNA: TGTGCCAGCAGTCCCCGGCAGGTGAACACTGAAGCTTTCTTT.

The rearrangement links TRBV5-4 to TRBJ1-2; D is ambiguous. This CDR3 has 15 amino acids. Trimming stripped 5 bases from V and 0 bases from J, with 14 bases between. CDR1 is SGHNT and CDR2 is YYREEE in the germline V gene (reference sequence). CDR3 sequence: CASSSYLIANYGYTF. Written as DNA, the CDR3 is TGTGCCAGCAGTTCCTACTTGATAGCTAACTATGGCTACACCTTC.

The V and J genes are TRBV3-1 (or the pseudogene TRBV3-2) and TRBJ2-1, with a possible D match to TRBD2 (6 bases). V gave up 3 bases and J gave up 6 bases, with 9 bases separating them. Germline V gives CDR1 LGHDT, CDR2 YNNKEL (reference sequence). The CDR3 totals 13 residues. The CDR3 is CASSHVAANEQFF. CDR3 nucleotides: TGTGCCAGCAGCCACGTAGCGGCCAATGAGCAGTTCTTC.

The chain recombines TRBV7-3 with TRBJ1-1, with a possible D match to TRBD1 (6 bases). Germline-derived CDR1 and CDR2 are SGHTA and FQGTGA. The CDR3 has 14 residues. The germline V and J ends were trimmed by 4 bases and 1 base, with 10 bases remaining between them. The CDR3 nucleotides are TGTGCCAGCAGCTCGGGACATCAGAACACTGAAGCTTTCTTT. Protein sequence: CASSSGHQNTEAFF.

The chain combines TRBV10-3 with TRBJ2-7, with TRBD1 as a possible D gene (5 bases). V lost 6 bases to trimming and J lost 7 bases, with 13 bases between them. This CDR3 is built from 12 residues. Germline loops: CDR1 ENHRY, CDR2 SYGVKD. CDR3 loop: CAIRGPLWEQYF. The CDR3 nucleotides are TGTGCCATCAGGGGGCCCCTCTGGGAGCAGTACTTC.

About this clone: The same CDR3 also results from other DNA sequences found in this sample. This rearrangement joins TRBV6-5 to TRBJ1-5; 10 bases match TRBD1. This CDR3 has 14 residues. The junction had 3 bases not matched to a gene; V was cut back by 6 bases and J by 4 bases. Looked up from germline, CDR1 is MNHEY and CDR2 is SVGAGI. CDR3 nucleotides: TGTGCCAGCAGCGGGACAGGGGTAAATCAGCCCCAGCATTTT. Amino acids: CASSGTGVNQPQHF.

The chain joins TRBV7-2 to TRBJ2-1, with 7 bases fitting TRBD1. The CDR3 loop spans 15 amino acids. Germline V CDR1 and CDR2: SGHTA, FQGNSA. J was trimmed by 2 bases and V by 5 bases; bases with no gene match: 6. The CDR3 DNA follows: TGTGCCAGCAGCCCTGGACAGGTTCCCTACAATGAGCAGTTCTTC. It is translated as CASSPGQVPYNEQFF. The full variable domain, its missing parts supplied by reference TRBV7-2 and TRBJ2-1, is GAGVSQSPSNKVTEKGKDVELRCDPISGHTALYWYRQSLGQGLEFLIYFQGNSAPDKSGLPSDRFSAERTGGSVSTLTIQRTQQEDSAVYLCASSPGQVPYNEQFFGPGTRLTVL.

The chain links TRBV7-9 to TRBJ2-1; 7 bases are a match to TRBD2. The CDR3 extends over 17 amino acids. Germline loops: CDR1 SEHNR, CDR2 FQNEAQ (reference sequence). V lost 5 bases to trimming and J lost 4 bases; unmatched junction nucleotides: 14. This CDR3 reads CASSHSGRGSHYNEQFF. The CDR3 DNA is TGTGCCAGCAGCCATAGTGGCCGCGGGAGTCATTACAATGAGCAGTTCTTC.

CDR3 DNA sequence: TGTGCCAGCTGCTCTGGGCAGGGGTGTCCCTATAGCAATCAGCCCCAGCATTTT. Its translation: CASCSGQGCPYSNQPQHF. This chain joins TRBV21-1 and TRBJ1-5; the D call in the table, TRBD1, was not verified against the DNA. TRBV21-1 is a pseudogene. The CDR3 sequence is 18 residues long.

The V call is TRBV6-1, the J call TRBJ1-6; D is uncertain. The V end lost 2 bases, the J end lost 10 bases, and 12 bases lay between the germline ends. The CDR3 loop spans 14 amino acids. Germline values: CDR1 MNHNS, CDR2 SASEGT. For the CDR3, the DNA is TGTGCCAGCAGTGAATCGACATCTGGATCACCCCTCCACTTT. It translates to CASSESTSGSPLHF.